Listed here are 9 T cell receptor beta chains from one sample, sequenced in a study of blood T cell repertoires in COVID-19. Using immunoSEQ multiplex PCR, the repertoire was profiled, and TCRdb retains in-frame clones only, with some absent. The sample shows over 85,000 clones, just under 90% of them seen only once. Sequencing used peripheral blood. These receptors were taken from a human donor in a cohort sampled during active COVID-19.

The CDR3 reads CASSYRRGSSEAFF. Here the CDR3 DNA reads TGTGCCAGCAGTTACAGGCGGGGGTCATCGGAAGCTTTCTTT. The gene calls are TRBV6-2 or TRBV6-3 and TRBJ1-1; possible D gene TRBD1, 5 bases. Trimming took off 2 bases at V and 8 bases at J, with 15 bases between the two ends. This CDR3 is built from 14 residues. CDR1 is MNHEY and CDR2 is SVGEGT in the germline V gene.

The rearrangement links TRBV27 to TRBJ1-2; D unresolved. The CDR3 spans 14 residues. CDR1 is MNHEY and CDR2 is SMNVEV in the germline V gene (reference sequence). Trimming removed 5 bases from V and 4 bases from J, with 14 bases in between. This CDR3 is CASSPAGVGYGYTF. The DNA for the CDR3 is TGTGCCAGCAGTCCCGCCGGGGTAGGCTATGGCTACACCTTC.

This CDR3 reads CASSLGLSLDRAGGYTF. Here the CDR3 DNA reads TGTGCCAGCAGCTTAGGCCTGAGCCTAGACAGGGCTGGCGGCTACACCTTC. The chain uses TRBV13 and TRBJ1-2; 7 bases match TRBD1. The germline V gene encodes CDR1 PRHDT and CDR2 FYEKMQ (reference sequence). The V gene end was trimmed by 0 bases and the J gene end by 8 bases; junction bases not matched to a gene: 15. The CDR3 runs 17 residues.

The chain employs TRBV6-5 and TRBJ2-3, with a tentative D call TRBD2 (5 bases). CDR1 and CDR2 from the germline V gene are MNHEY and SVGAGI. This CDR3 spans 14 amino acids. The V end was cut by 8 bases, the J end by 0 bases, with 12 bases between. CDR3 in DNA: TGTGCCAGCCGTCCCAGGAGGAGCACAGATACGCAGTATTTT. As protein: CASRPRRSTDTQYF.

The chain recombines TRBV25-1 with TRBJ2-1, with D perhaps matching TRBD1 (5 bases). The CDR3 is 15 residues long. V lost 0 bases and J lost 6, with 12 bases in between. CDR1 is MGHDK and CDR2 is SYGVNS in the germline V gene. The CDR3: CASSEYWQGVNEQFF. The DNA of the CDR3 is TGTGCCAGCAGTGAATATTGGCAGGGCGTCAATGAGCAGTTCTTC.

The chain recombines TRBV19 with TRBJ1-5; D is perhaps TRBD1 (6 bases). The germline V gene has CDR1 LNHDA and CDR2 SQIVND (reference sequence). CDR3 length: 15 residues. Trimming removed 6 bases at V and 0 bases at J, with 12 bases between. The CDR3 is CASSRTAYSNQPQHF. The CDR3 DNA follows: TGTGCCAGTAGCAGGACAGCTTATAGCAATCAGCCCCAGCATTTT.

The chain uses TRBV2 and TRBJ1-2; TRBD1 agrees at 7 bases. Germline V lookup: CDR1 SNHLY, CDR2 FYNNEI. The CDR3 contains 15 residues. After removal of 1 base from V and 1 base from J, the junction contained 3 bases not matched to a gene. The CDR3 is CASSEGWDSNYGYTF. Written as DNA, the CDR3 is TGTGCCAGCAGTGAAGGCTGGGACAGTAACTATGGCTACACCTTC.

The rearrangement joins TRBV5-1 to TRBJ1-3, with 8 bases fitting TRBD1. The CDR3 has 15 amino acids. Germline V gives CDR1 SGHRS, CDR2 YFSETQ. V lost 7 bases and J lost 2; bases outside the gene matches: 8. The CDR3 DNA reads as TGCGCCAGCGGAAATACAGGGGGAACTGGAAACACCATATATTTT. This translates into CASGNTGGTGNTIYF. The entire variable domain, with the rest obtained from reference TRBV5-1 and TRBJ1-3, is as follows: KAGVTQTPRYLIKTRGQQVTLSCSPISGHRSVSWYQQTPGQGLQFLFEYFSETQRNKGNFPGRFSGRQFSNSRSEMNVSTLELGDSALYLCASGNTGGTGNTIYFGEGSWLTVV.

J is TRBJ1-2 and V is TRBV23-1; 7 positions match TRBD1. TRBV23-1 is identified as an open reading frame with a role that is uncertain. V shed 0 bases and J 5 bases; nucleotides not matched to a gene: 9. The CDR3 length is 16 residues. The CDR3, as DNA: TGCGCCAGCAGTCAATCACAGACAGGGACTGGATATGGCTACACCTTC. Its translation is CASSQSQTGTGYGYTF.